These 26 T cell receptor beta chains were all obtained from the same sample, sequenced in a study of shared clonotypes between healthy human individuals. Only in-frame clones appear in the TCRdb table, and some are missing; sequencing was by immunoSEQ multiplex PCR. This table has under 850,000 clones, around 70% appearing once. Material: memory CD4+ T cells sorted from blood. Regarding subset: CD45RA-negative fraction. The receptors come from a woman aged 25 to 39 in good health.

This CDR3 reads CASSLDPNTGELFF. As DNA, the CDR3 is TGTGCCAGCAGCTTGGACCCTAACACCGGGGAGCTGTTTTTT. The chain joins TRBV5-4 to TRBJ2-2, with D uncertain. Trimming removed 0 bases from V and 2 bases from J, with 5 bases in between. Germline CDR1 reads SGHNT; CDR2 reads YYREEE (reference sequence). The CDR3 consists of 14 residues.

This chain uses TRBV7-9 with TRBJ2-7, with 8 bases that match TRBD2. The CDR3 has 16 amino acids. V lost 1 base, J lost 6 bases, and 11 bases stayed unmatched. Germline V gene sequence: CDR1 SEHNR, CDR2 FQNEAQ (reference sequence). The CDR3 nucleotides are TGTGCCAGCAGCTTAGGGGGACTAGACCAAGGCCGCGAGCAGTACTTC. It codes for CASSLGGLDQGREQYF.

V gene TRBV5-1 combines with J gene TRBJ1-1, with 8 positions matching TRBD1. The V and J ends lost 0 bases and 0 bases, in that order; junction bases with no gene match: 13. Germline CDR1 reads SGHRS; CDR2 reads YFSETQ. CDR3 length equals 19 residues. CDR3 region: CASSLEYKRVGQVNTEAFF. CDR3 sequence (DNA): TGCGCCAGCAGCTTGGAATATAAGAGGGTGGGACAGGTGAACACTGAAGCTTTCTTT.

The gene calls are TRBV5-5 and TRBJ2-2; 10 bases line up with TRBD1. The length of the CDR3 is 17 residues. The germline gives CDR1 SGHKS, CDR2 YYEKEE (reference sequence). The ends lost 3 bases at V and 6 bases at J; junction bases unmatched: 11. In nucleotides, the CDR3 is TGTGCCAGCAGCTCAGGACAGGGGGGAATGGTAGCCGGGGAGCTGTTTTTT. This gives the protein CASSSGQGGMVAGELFF.

The chain is built from TRBV6-5 and TRBJ2-7; D tentatively reads TRBD1 or TRBD2 (5 bases each). The CDR3 is made up of 15 amino acids. The germline V gene has CDR1 MNHEY and CDR2 SVGAGI. V lost 4 bases and J 3 bases, leaving 16 bases between the germline ends. This CDR3 reads CASSWGPRRIYEQYF. The DNA of the CDR3 is TGTGCCAGCAGTTGGGGACCGCGGAGGATCTACGAGCAGTACTTC.

V usage is TRBV25-1 and J usage is TRBJ2-7, with 11 bases fitting TRBD2. Germline-derived CDR1 and CDR2 are MGHDK and SYGVNS. V was clipped by 9 bases and J by 5 bases; unmatched bases: 9. The CDR3 runs 14 residues. The CDR3 protein is CASIGLAGLDEQYF. DNA of the CDR3: TGTGCCAGTATTGGACTAGCGGGCCTCGACGAGCAGTACTTC.

In this sample, this clone turned up a few times. The rearrangement uses TRBV28 and TRBJ2-7; TRBD1 aligns across 7 bases. V dropped 10 bases and J dropped 0; count of bases not matched to a gene: 6. Germline V gene sequence: CDR1 MDHEN, CDR2 SYDVKM. This CDR3 spans 13 amino acids. Here the CDR3 DNA reads TGTGCCACCAAGGGACAGAACTCCTACGAGCAGTACTTC. As protein: CATKGQNSYEQYF.

As to this clone: A junction boundary mismatches the germline segment, possibly from a read error. This sample includes further DNA sequences coding for the same CDR3. The CDR3 DNA sequence: TGTGCCAGCAGTTTGCGGGGAGGACTCACAGATACGCAATATTTT. Encoded protein: CASSLRGGLTDTQYF. The chain carries TRBV27 and TRBJ2-3, with D tentatively TRBD2 (6 bases). This CDR3 is built from 15 residues. In germline, CDR1 is MNHEY, CDR2 SMNVEV (reference sequence).

The rearrangement joins TRBV28 to TRBJ2-2; D remains unclear. Looked up from germline, CDR1 is MDHEN and CDR2 is SYDVKM. The V gene lost 6 bases and the J gene lost 7 bases, with 6 bases spanning the gap. CDR3 length equals 11 residues. CDR3 nucleotide sequence: TGTGCCAGCAGATCTAGCGGGGAGCTGTTTTTT. Translated: CASRSSGELFF.

The chain has TRBV28 and TRBJ1-1, with TRBD1 identical over 12 bases. Trimming removed 6 bases from V and 11 bases from J; junction bases left unmatched: 10. CDR3 length: 14 amino acids. Per the germline V gene, CDR1 is MDHEN and CDR2 is SYDVKM. CDR3: CASSPGQGAGRAFF. In DNA form, the CDR3 reads TGTGCCAGCAGCCCGGGACAGGGGGCGGGGAGGGCTTTCTTT.

The rearrangement links TRBV6-5 to TRBJ1-2; the match to TRBD1 covers 12 bases. The V gene end was trimmed by 4 bases and the J gene end by 8 bases; junction bases not matched to a gene: 8. The length of the CDR3 is 15 residues. CDR1 is MNHEY, CDR2 SVGAGI, per germline. The CDR3 region is CASSSPGQGAIGYTF. The CDR3 region has the DNA TGTGCCAGCAGTTCTCCGGGACAGGGGGCGATCGGCTACACCTTC.

The chain couples TRBV7-9 to TRBJ2-1, with TRBD2 matching 8 bases. Germline values: CDR1 SEHNR, CDR2 FQNEAQ (reference sequence). The CDR3 is 16 amino acids. V dropped 4 bases and J dropped 6; count of bases not matched to a gene: 11. The CDR3: CASSYRVAGGPNEQFF. CDR3 DNA sequence: TGTGCCAGCAGCTATAGGGTCGCGGGAGGCCCCAATGAGCAGTTCTTC.

The chain couples TRBV5-6 to TRBJ2-1, with 11 positions matching TRBD2. Germline values: CDR1 SGHDT, CDR2 YYEEEE. The V and J ends lost 0 bases and 7 bases, in that order; junction bases with no gene match: 3. The CDR3 spans 15 residues. CDR3 in amino acids: CASSLGGLAANEQFF. The CDR3, as DNA: TGTGCCAGCAGCTTGGGGGGACTAGCGGCAAATGAGCAGTTCTTC.

The chain has TRBV7-7 and TRBJ1-3, with D unresolved. There are 15 residues in the CDR3. V lost 5 bases, J lost 2 bases, and 13 bases lay in between. The germline CDR1 and CDR2 sequences are SSHAT and FNYEAQ (reference sequence). DNA of the CDR3: TGTGCCAGCAGCAACTCGGACGGACCTGGAAACACCATATATTTT. This encodes CASSNSDGPGNTIYF.

This chain links TRBV30 with TRBJ2-5, with 8 positions matching TRBD2. With 8 bases clipped from V and 2 bases from J, the junction kept 7 bases outside the gene matches. CDR3 length equals 13 residues. In germline, CDR1 is GTSNPN, CDR2 SVGIG (reference sequence). The CDR3 coding sequence is TGTGCCGCGACTAGCGACCTACAAGAGACCCAGTACTTC. Its translation is CAATSDLQETQYF.

This clone came up a few times. The genes are TRBV7-9 and TRBJ2-1; TRBD1 or TRBD2 may be the D gene (5 bases each). This CDR3 has 16 residues. Trimming took off 5 bases at V and 2 bases at J, with 16 bases between the two ends. Per germline, CDR1 SEHNR and CDR2 FQNEAQ (reference sequence). DNA of the CDR3: TGTGCCAGCAGCCCGAGGGGTGGCTCCCCCTACAATGAGCAGTTCTTC. This gives the protein CASSPRGGSPYNEQFF.

This clone was found many times. This chain connects TRBV7-2 to TRBJ2-7, with 9 bases identical to TRBD2. Trimming cost V 5 bases and J 3 bases; bases outside gene matches: 5. Germline V gives CDR1 SGHTA, CDR2 FQGNSA. CDR3 size: 14 residues. CDR3: CASSRSAGGYEQYF. Here the CDR3 DNA reads TGTGCCAGCAGCCGATCAGCGGGAGGCTACGAGCAGTACTTC.

This clone occurred once. CDR3 in amino acids: CASSLLGGPSYEQYF. The CDR3 DNA reads TGTGCCAGCAGCTTATTGGGGGGCCCCTCCTACGAGCAGTACTTC. The J gene is TRBJ2-7, the V gene TRBV7-9; TRBD1 or TRBD2 may be the D gene (6 bases each). The V end lost 2 bases, the J end lost 0 bases, and 11 bases lay between the germline ends. CDR1 is SEHNR, CDR2 FQNEAQ, per germline (reference sequence). The CDR3 contains 15 residues.

This sequence joins TRBV28 and TRBJ1-4; maybe TRBD1 (6 bases). Germline CDR1 reads MDHEN; CDR2 reads SYDVKM. The V and J ends lost 5 bases and 0 bases respectively, with 16 bases between them. The length of the CDR3 is 17 residues. The CDR3 loop is CASSPRGTSATNEKLFF. The CDR3 DNA reads as TGTGCCAGCAGTCCCAGAGGGACATCAGCAACTAATGAAAAACTGTTTTTT.

This clone came up many times. The chain is built from TRBV7-2 and TRBJ2-2, with D possibly TRBD2 on 6 matching bases. Germline V gene sequence: CDR1 SGHTA, CDR2 FQGNSA. V gave up 1 base and J gave up 5 bases, with 11 bases separating them. This CDR3 has 15 residues. Here the CDR3 DNA reads TGTGCCAGCAGCTTAGAGCGGGTAGATACCGGGGAGCTGTTTTTT. It encodes CASSLERVDTGELFF.

This chain uses TRBV7-8 with TRBJ2-4; unclear D gene. Trimming pared 2 bases from V and 13 bases from J, leaving 15 bases between. Germline V gene lookup returns CDR1 SGHVS and CDR2 FQNEAQ. The CDR3 is 13 residues long. CDR3 nucleotide sequence: TGTGCCAGCAGCTTAAGAACTTTAATCCCCCAGTACTTC. As protein: CASSLRTLIPQYF. The whole variable domain, remainder taken from reference TRBV7-8 and TRBJ2-4, is GAGVSQSPRYKVAKRGQDVALRCDPISGHVSLFWYQQALGQGPEFLTYFQNEAQLDKSGLPSDRFFAERPEGSVSTLKIQRTQQEDSAVYLCASSLRTLIPQYFGAGTRLSVL.

This clone was seen a single time. The rearrangement links TRBV5-1 to TRBJ2-7; 9 bases are a match to TRBD1. V was clipped by 4 bases and J by 3 bases; unmatched bases: 11. This CDR3 has 16 amino acids. Germline V gene data show CDR1 as SGHRS and CDR2 as YFSETQ. CDR3 in amino acids: CASSMGRDRVIYEQYF. The CDR3 DNA is TGCGCCAGCAGCATGGGCCGGGACAGGGTTATCTACGAGCAGTACTTC.

With respect to this clone: Other DNA sequences in this specimen translate into the identical CDR3. This rearrangement joins TRBV18 to TRBJ2-2; D gene unclear. Deletions cut 3 bases from V and 0 bases from J, with 2 bases between. The CDR3 is 13 residues long. CDR1 and CDR2 from the germline V gene are KGHSH and LQKENI. The chain's CDR3 is CASSPPNTGELFF. CDR3 DNA sequence: TGTGCCAGCTCACCTCCGAACACCGGGGAGCTGTTTTTT.

The genes are TRBV7-9 and TRBJ2-7; TRBD1 aligns across 9 bases. This CDR3 has 14 residues. Trimming took 1 base from V and 10 from J; bases not matched to a gene: 8. Germline CDR1 and CDR2: SEHNR and FQNEAQ (reference sequence). CDR3 sequence: CASSLGTGVPHQYF. The CDR3 region has the DNA TGTGCCAGCAGCTTAGGGACAGGGGTCCCTCATCAGTACTTC.

This clone was picked up a small number of times. This chain connects TRBV6-6 to TRBJ2-7; D unclear. Germline-derived CDR1 and CDR2 are MNHNY and SVGAGI (reference sequence). The length of the CDR3 is 14 residues. The germline V and J ends were trimmed by 2 bases and 2 bases, with 10 bases remaining between them. Here the CDR3 reads CASSYNGLTYEQYF. In DNA form, the CDR3 reads TGTGCCAGCAGTTACAACGGATTGACCTACGAGCAGTACTTC.

This clone was counted a single time. Here the CDR3 DNA reads TGTGCCAGTATCGCCACGGACAGTTATCAGCCCCAGCATTTT. The encoded protein is CASIATDSYQPQHF. J is TRBJ1-5 and V is TRBV19; perhaps TRBD1 as D (6 bases). Deletions cut 7 bases from V and 5 bases from J, with 15 bases between. The CDR3 runs to 14 residues. From germline, CDR1 is LNHDA and CDR2 SQIVND (reference sequence). Full variable domain (missing parts from reference TRBV19 and TRBJ1-5): DGGITQSPKYLFRKEGQNVTLSCEQNLNHDAMYWYRQDPGQGLRLIYYSQIVNDFQKGDIAEGYSVSREKKESFPLTVTSAQKNPTAFYLCASIATDSYQPQHFGDGTRLSIL.